This entry lists 21 T cell receptor beta chains sequenced from one sample in a study of T cell repertoires in cytomegalovirus infection. These receptors' antigens are unknown. One entry per CDR3 protein results from TCRdb running MiXCR on the reads. The sample lists about 770,000 distinct CDR3 sequences, 25% to 30% occurring once. The specimen comprised cultured CD8+ T cells from PBMCs, sampled from culture after CMV antigen stimulation. The source of these receptors is a human donor in good health (CMV status not recorded). Some clones in this sample may be carry-over from other donors' samples.

This clonotype occurred a few times. This sequence joins TRBV6-5 and TRBJ2-1; D perhaps matches TRBD2 (6 bases). The germline V and J ends were trimmed by 2 bases and 4 bases, with 12 bases remaining between them. The germline CDR1 and CDR2 sequences are MNHEY and SVGAGI. The CDR3 length is 15 residues. The CDR3 DNA reads TGTGCCAGCAGTTACGAAGACGGAGGGTACAATGAGCAGTTCTTC. Translation gives CASSYEDGGYNEQFF.

This clonotype occurred a few times. The chain links TRBV6-6 to TRBJ2-3, with 11 bases identical to TRBD2. The germline CDR1 and CDR2 sequences are MNHNY and SVGAGI (reference sequence). The CDR3 spans 12 residues. The junction had 6 bases not matched to a gene; V was cut back by 5 bases and J by 14 bases. CDR3 coding DNA: TGTGCCAGCAGTCCCGGGACTAGCGGTTGGTATTTT. Its protein is CASSPGTSGWYF.

This clonotype has just a few counts. This sequence joins TRBV27 and TRBJ2-1, with 7 bases lining up with TRBD1. The CDR3 consists of 14 residues. The junction had 5 bases not matched to a gene; V was cut back by 4 bases and J by 5 bases. The germline V gene has CDR1 MNHEY and CDR2 SMNVEV (reference sequence). In DNA form, the CDR3 reads TGTGCCAGCAGTTGGGGGACAGCCCACAATGAGCAGTTCTTC. This encodes CASSWGTAHNEQFF.

V gene TRBV6-1 combines with J gene TRBJ1-1; no clear D. Per the germline V gene, CDR1 is MNHNS and CDR2 is SASEGT. The CDR3 extends over 15 amino acids. The V end lost 1 base, the J end lost 0 bases, and 9 bases lay between the germline ends. CDR3 DNA sequence: TGTGCCAGCAGTGAAGGGAGATTGATGAACACTGAAGCTTTCTTT. It translates to CASSEGRLMNTEAFF.

The chain employs TRBV23-1 and TRBJ2-4; TRBD1 might be the D (5 bases). TRBV23-1 is recorded as an ORF, its role being uncertain. This CDR3 spans 11 amino acids. V was cut by 7 bases and J by 11 bases, with 12 bases left in between. CDR3 residues: CASNQQVVQYF. The CDR3 DNA is TGCGCCAGCAACCAACAGGTCGTTCAGTACTTC.

This chain uses TRBV10-3 with TRBJ1-2; D is perhaps TRBD1 (5 bases). CDR1 is ENHRY and CDR2 is SYGVKD in the germline V gene. This CDR3 spans 15 amino acids. Trimming stripped 6 bases from V and 0 bases from J, with 14 bases between. CDR3 region: CAIRVGTEANYGYTF. CDR3 sequence (DNA): TGTGCCATCAGGGTGGGGACGGAAGCTAACTATGGCTACACCTTC.

This chain links TRBV6-2 or TRBV6-3 with TRBJ2-5; the D gene is possibly TRBD1 (5 bases). The germline V gene has CDR1 MNHEY and CDR2 SVGEGT. With 2 bases removed from V and 3 bases from J, the gap between germline ends came to 10 bases. The CDR3 has 14 residues. This CDR3 is CASSYPQTEETQYF. DNA for the CDR3: TGTGCCAGCAGTTACCCACAGACAGAAGAGACCCAGTACTTC.

In this sample, this clonotype turned up many times. The gene calls are TRBV12-3 or TRBV12-4 and TRBJ2-1; 7 positions agree with TRBD1. The CDR3 length is 13 residues. J lost 7 bases, V lost 5 bases, and 5 bases had no gene match. CDR3 loop: CASSPGQSNEQFF. CDR3 in DNA: TGTGCCAGCAGTCCGGGACAGTCTAATGAGCAGTTCTTC.

The rearrangement uses TRBV27 and TRBJ2-1, with 7 bases that match TRBD2. The CDR3 runs to 15 residues. Germline V gene sequence: CDR1 MNHEY, CDR2 SMNVEV (reference sequence). V was clipped by 3 bases and J by 6 bases; unmatched bases: 8. The CDR3 sequence is CASSLVGGRVNEQFF. The CDR3 nucleotides read TGTGCCAGCAGTTTGGTCGGGGGGAGGGTCAATGAGCAGTTCTTC.

This clonotype was seen ten or more times. The genes are TRBV27 and TRBJ1-5; D gene unclear. Trimming pared 5 bases from V and 3 bases from J, leaving 11 bases between. The CDR3 sequence is 14 residues long. Germline V gives CDR1 MNHEY, CDR2 SMNVEV (reference sequence). CDR3 in DNA: TGTGCCAGCAGTGCCACTGGATTCAATCAGCCCCAGCATTTT. This gives the protein CASSATGFNQPQHF.

This clonotype was counted a few times. The genes are TRBV6-2 or TRBV6-3 and TRBJ1-4; D gene uncertain. The germline V gene has CDR1 MNHEY and CDR2 SVGEGT. V was cut by 2 bases and J by 5 bases, with 6 bases left in between. The CDR3 is 13 amino acids. The CDR3 spells CASSYVRNEKLFF. The DNA of the CDR3 is TGTGCCAGCAGTTACGTCCGGAATGAAAAACTGTTTTTT.

This chain connects TRBV5-1 to TRBJ2-1; D possibly matches TRBD1 or TRBD2 (5 bases each). Germline V lookup: CDR1 SGHRS, CDR2 YFSETQ. This CDR3 is 12 amino acids long. Between the trimmed V and J ends, which lost 3 bases and 6 bases, there was a span of 7 bases. This CDR3 reads CASSWGINEQFF. The CDR3 DNA sequence: TGCGCCAGCAGCTGGGGGATCAATGAGCAGTTCTTC.

This chain links TRBV27 with TRBJ1-6, with D hard to call. Trimming took off 0 bases at V and 10 bases at J, with 22 bases between the two ends. Germline V gene lookup returns CDR1 MNHEY and CDR2 SMNVEV (reference sequence). CDR3 size: 18 residues. CDR3: CASSLSLRSYWVDSPLHF. Here the CDR3 DNA reads TGTGCCAGCAGTTTATCTCTCCGGAGTTATTGGGTCGACTCACCCCTCCACTTT.

This clonotype has just a few counts. The rearrangement uses TRBV20-1 and TRBJ2-3; 12 positions agree with TRBD2. Germline V lookup: CDR1 DFQATT, CDR2 SNEGSKA (reference sequence). The CDR3 length is 18 residues. The junction had 18 bases not matched to a gene; V was cut back by 6 bases and J by 5 bases. The CDR3 DNA reads TGCAGTGCGCACTTAATCCTAGCGGGGGGGCTTTTAAAAGATACGCAGTATTTT. This gives the protein CSAHLILAGGLLKDTQYF.

The gene calls are TRBV7-9 and TRBJ1-3; D is possibly TRBD1 (5 bases). CDR3 length equals 15 residues. Germline V gene data show CDR1 as SEHNR and CDR2 as FQNEAQ (reference sequence). V dropped 6 bases and J dropped 4 bases, with 16 bases sitting between them. CDR3 coding DNA: TGTGCCAGCAGAGGGACCATCGGGGTCGGAAACACCATATATTTT. Protein: CASRGTIGVGNTIYF. The complete variable domain, with remaining parts taken from reference TRBV7-9 and TRBJ1-3, reads DTGVSQNPRHKITKRGQNVTFRCDPISEHNRLYWYRQTLGQGPEFLTYFQNEAQLEKSRLLSDRFSAERPKGSFSTLEIQRTEQGDSAMYLCASRGTIGVGNTIYFGEGSWLTVV.

The V and J genes are TRBV12-3 or TRBV12-4 and TRBJ1-4; D gene ambiguous. CDR3 size: 15 residues. V was trimmed by 3 bases and J by 0 bases, leaving 8 bases between them. The CDR3 DNA is TGTGCCAGCAGTTTTTTAGAAACAACTAATGAAAAACTGTTTTTT. Translation gives CASSFLETTNEKLFF.

The chain carries TRBV5-5 and TRBJ2-3, with D unclear. V dropped 0 bases and J dropped 9 bases, with 8 bases sitting between them. Germline CDR1 and CDR2: SGHKS and YYEKEE (reference sequence). The CDR3 contains 12 residues. The CDR3 coding sequence is TGTGCCAGCAGCTTGGAAATCCGCACGCAGTATTTT. Amino acids: CASSLEIRTQYF.

In this sample, this clonotype turned up a few times. The chain couples TRBV2 to TRBJ1-1; unclear D gene. The V end was cut by 4 bases, the J end by 5 bases, with 14 bases between. The CDR3 is 14 residues long. Per germline, CDR1 SNHLY and CDR2 FYNNEI. The CDR3 sequence: CASSAPGGITEAFF. The CDR3 DNA is TGTGCCAGCAGTGCCCCAGGCGGAATTACTGAAGCTTTCTTT.

This chain joins TRBV5-1 and TRBJ2-7; possible D gene TRBD1, 6 bases. The CDR3 length is 15 residues. Germline V lookup: CDR1 SGHRS, CDR2 YFSETQ. The V end lost 4 bases, the J end lost 0 bases, and 14 bases lay between the germline ends. The CDR3, as DNA: TGCGCCAGCAGCGGGGGACACTCTCCCTCCTACGAGCAGTACTTC. Its protein product is CASSGGHSPSYEQYF.

The chain couples TRBV11-3 to TRBJ2-2; 7 nucleotides match TRBD1. The CDR3 is 16 amino acids. CDR1 and CDR2 (germline): SGHNT, YENEEA. The J segment lost 8 bases and the V segment lost 5 bases, leaving 14 bases of the junction unmatched. The CDR3 reads CASSPRTGSGRGELFF. The CDR3 DNA is TGTGCCAGCAGCCCGCGGACAGGTTCGGGCAGAGGGGAGCTGTTTTTT.

This clonotype was picked up many times. V gene TRBV27 combines with J gene TRBJ1-1; possible D gene TRBD1, 5 bases. The CDR3 is 13 amino acids. The V gene lost 6 bases and the J gene lost 0 bases, with 8 bases spanning the gap. Germline V gene sequence: CDR1 MNHEY, CDR2 SMNVEV (reference sequence). CDR3 residues: CASSGGMNTEAFF. CDR3 coding DNA: TGTGCCAGCAGCGGGGGTATGAACACTGAAGCTTTCTTT.